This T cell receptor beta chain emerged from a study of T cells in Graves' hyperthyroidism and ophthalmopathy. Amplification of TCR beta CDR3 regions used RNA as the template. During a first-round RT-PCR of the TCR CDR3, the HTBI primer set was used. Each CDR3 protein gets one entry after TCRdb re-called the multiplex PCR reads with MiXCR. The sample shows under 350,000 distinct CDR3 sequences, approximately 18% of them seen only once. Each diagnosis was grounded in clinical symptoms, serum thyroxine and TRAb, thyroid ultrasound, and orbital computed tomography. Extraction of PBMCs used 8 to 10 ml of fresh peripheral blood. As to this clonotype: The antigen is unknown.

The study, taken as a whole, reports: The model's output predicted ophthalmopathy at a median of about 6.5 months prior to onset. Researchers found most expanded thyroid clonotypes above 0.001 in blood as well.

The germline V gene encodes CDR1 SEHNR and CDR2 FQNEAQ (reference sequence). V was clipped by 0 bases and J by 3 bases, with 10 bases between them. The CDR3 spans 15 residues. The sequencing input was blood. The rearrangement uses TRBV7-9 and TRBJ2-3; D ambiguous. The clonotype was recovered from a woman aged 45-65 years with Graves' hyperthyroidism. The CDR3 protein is CASSLAFPGTDTQYF. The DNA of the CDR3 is TGTGCCAGCAGCTTAGCGTTCCCTGGTACAGATACGCAGTATTTT. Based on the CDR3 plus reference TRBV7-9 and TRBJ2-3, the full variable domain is DTGVSQNPRHKITKRGQNVTFRCDPISEHNRLYWYRQTLGQGPEFLTYFQNEAQLEKSRLLSDRFSAERPKGSFSTLEIQRTEQGDSAMYLCASSLAFPGTDTQYFGPGTRLTVL.